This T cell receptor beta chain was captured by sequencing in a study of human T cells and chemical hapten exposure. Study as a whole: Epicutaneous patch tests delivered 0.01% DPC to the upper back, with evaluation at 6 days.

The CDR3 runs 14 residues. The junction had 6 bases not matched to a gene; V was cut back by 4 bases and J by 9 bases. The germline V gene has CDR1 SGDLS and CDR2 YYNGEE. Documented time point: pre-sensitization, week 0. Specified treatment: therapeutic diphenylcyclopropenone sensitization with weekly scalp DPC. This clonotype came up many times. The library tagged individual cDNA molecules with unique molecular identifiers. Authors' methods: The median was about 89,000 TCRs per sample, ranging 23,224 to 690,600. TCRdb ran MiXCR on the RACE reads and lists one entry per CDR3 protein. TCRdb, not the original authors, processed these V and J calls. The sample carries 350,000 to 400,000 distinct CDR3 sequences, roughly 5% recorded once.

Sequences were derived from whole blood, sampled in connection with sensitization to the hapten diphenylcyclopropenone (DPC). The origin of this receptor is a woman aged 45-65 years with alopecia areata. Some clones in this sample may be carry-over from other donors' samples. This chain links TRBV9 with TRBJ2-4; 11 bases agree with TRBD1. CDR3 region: CASSLGTGGTIQYF. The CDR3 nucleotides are TGTGCCAGCAGCCTGGGGACAGGGGGGACCATTCAGTACTTC.